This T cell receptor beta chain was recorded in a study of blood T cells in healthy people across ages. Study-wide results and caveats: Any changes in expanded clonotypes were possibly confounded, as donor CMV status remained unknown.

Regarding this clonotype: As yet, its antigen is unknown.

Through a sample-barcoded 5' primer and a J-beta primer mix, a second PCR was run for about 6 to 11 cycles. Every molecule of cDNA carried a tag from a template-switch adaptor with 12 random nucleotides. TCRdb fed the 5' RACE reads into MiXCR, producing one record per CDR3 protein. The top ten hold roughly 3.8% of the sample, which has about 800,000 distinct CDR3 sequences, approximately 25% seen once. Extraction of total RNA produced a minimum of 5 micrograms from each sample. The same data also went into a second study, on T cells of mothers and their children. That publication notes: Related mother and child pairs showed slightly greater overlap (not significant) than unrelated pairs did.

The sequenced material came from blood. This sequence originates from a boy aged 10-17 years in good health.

CDR3 sequence (DNA): TGTGCCAGCTCACCAGGTCGGCAGGGTCCCGAGACCCAGTACTTC. It translates to CASSPGRQGPETQYF. The chain recombines TRBV18 with TRBJ2-5, with a possible D match to TRBD1 (5 bases). From germline, CDR1 is KGHSH and CDR2 LQKENI. Trimming shortened V by 2 bases and J by 5 bases, and 15 bases separated the two germline ends. The CDR3 runs 15 residues.